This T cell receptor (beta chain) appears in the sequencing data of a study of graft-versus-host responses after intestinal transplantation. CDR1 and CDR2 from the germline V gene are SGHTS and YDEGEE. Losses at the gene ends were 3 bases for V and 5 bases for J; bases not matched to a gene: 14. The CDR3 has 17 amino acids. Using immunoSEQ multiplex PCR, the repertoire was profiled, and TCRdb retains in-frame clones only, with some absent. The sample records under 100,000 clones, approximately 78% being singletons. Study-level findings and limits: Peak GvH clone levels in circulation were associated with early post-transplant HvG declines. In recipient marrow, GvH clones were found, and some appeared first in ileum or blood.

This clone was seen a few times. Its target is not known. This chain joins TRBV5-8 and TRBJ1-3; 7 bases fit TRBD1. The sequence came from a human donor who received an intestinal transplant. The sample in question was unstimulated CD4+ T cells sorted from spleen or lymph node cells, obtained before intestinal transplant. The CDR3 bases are TGTGCCAGCAGCTCCCCGTCCGTAGGGGGCCCAAGAAACACCATATATTTT. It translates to CASSSPSVGGPRNTIYF.